Following are 10 T cell receptor beta chains from one sample sequenced in a study of blood T cell repertoires in COVID-19. Only in-frame clones appear in the TCRdb table, and some are missing; sequencing was by immunoSEQ multiplex PCR. Of 100,000 or so clones listed, 85% to 95% are singletons. What was sequenced was peripheral blood. The receptors originated from a man over 45 with active COVID-19.

The chain links TRBV27 to TRBJ2-3; maybe TRBD2 (6 bases). The CDR3 loop spans 14 amino acids. Germline CDR1 MNHEY, CDR2 SMNVEV (reference sequence). Trimming cost V 5 bases and J 2 bases, with 11 bases left between them. CDR3: CASSPGGNTDTQYF. The CDR3 nucleotides read TGTGCCAGCAGTCCCGGGGGAAACACAGATACGCAGTATTTT.

The chain employs TRBV28 and TRBJ2-1; D unclear. There are 14 residues in the CDR3. The ends were cut back, 2 bases at V and 5 bases at J, with 10 bases in the middle. Germline V gene lookup returns CDR1 MDHEN and CDR2 SYDVKM. In nucleotides, the CDR3 is TGTGCCAGCAGTTTACGACTTCTCAACAATGAGCAGTTCTTC. The encoded protein is CASSLRLLNNEQFF. Drawing the rest from reference TRBV28 and TRBJ2-1, the complete variable domain is DVKVTQSSRYLVKRTGEKVFLECVQDMDHENMFWYRQDPGLGLRLIYFSYDVKMKEKGDIPEGYSVSREKKERFSLILESASTNQTSMYLCASSLRLLNNEQFFGPGTRLTVL.

The rearrangement links TRBV30 to TRBJ2-1; 12 nucleotides agree with TRBD2. The CDR3 loop spans 15 amino acids. Per germline, CDR1 GTSNPN and CDR2 SVGIG (reference sequence). Trimming removed 1 base from V and 4 bases from J; junction bases left unmatched: 2. The CDR3 spells CAWSAGLAGYNEQFF. CDR3 DNA sequence: TGTGCCTGGAGTGCGGGACTAGCGGGTTACAATGAGCAGTTCTTC.

The chain links TRBV9 to TRBJ1-5; D gene unclear. Germline lookup yields CDR1 SGDLS and CDR2 YYNGEE. The CDR3 covers 15 residues. V was cut by 0 bases and J by 0 bases, with 7 bases left in between. This CDR3 reads CASSVGGLSNQPQHF. CDR3 sequence (DNA): TGTGCCAGCAGCGTAGGTGGGCTTAGCAATCAGCCCCAGCATTTT.

The chain employs TRBV10-3 and TRBJ2-5; TRBD2 matches 7 bases. Germline-derived CDR1 and CDR2 are ENHRY and SYGVKD. This CDR3 has 14 amino acids. The trim removed 4 bases at V and 0 bases at J, leaving 2 bases unmatched. CDR3 nucleotide sequence: TGTGCCATCAGTGGGGCGGGGGACCAAGAGACCCAGTACTTC. Protein sequence: CAISGAGDQETQYF.

The chain carries TRBV28 and TRBJ1-5; D not certain. CDR3 length equals 12 residues. The V gene's germline CDR1 is MDHEN and CDR2 SYDVKM. The V end was cut by 8 bases, the J end by 1 base, with 6 bases between. The CDR3 loop is CASHSSNQPQHF. CDR3 nucleotides: TGTGCCAGCCACAGCAGCAATCAGCCCCAGCATTTT.

This clone was found a few times. The genes are TRBV2 and TRBJ2-7, with TRBD2 matching 13 bases. This CDR3 is 19 amino acids long. Germline assignment: CDR1 SNHLY and CDR2 FYNNEI. Trimming took 3 bases from V and 3 from J; bases not matched to a gene: 14. The CDR3 DNA follows: TGTGCCAGCAGTGAGAAACTAGCGGGAGGGCCCCTTGGCGACTACGAGCAGTACTTC. Encoded protein: CASSEKLAGGPLGDYEQYF.

The chain is built from TRBV7-3 and TRBJ2-3; 9 positions match TRBD1. The CDR3 runs to 14 residues. CDR1 is SGHTA, CDR2 FQGTGA, per germline. V shed 8 bases and J 6 bases; nucleotides not matched to a gene: 9. CDR3 loop: CASGTGGLRDTQYF. The CDR3 DNA is TGTGCCAGCGGAACAGGGGGCTTAAGGGATACGCAGTATTTT. The variable domain in full, completed from reference TRBV7-3 and TRBJ2-3, reads GAGVSQTPSNKVTEKGKYVELRCDPISGHTALYWYRQSLGQGPEFLIYFQGTGAADDSGLPNDRFFAVRPEGSVSTLKIQRTERGDSAVYLCASGTGGLRDTQYFGPGTRLTVL.

This chain joins TRBV21-1 and TRBJ1-5; the DNA was not used to check the table's D call, TRBD1. TRBV21-1 has pseudogene status. This CDR3 spans 18 amino acids. CDR3 amino acids: CASWVLAGGIIANQPQHF. The CDR3 coding sequence is TGTGCCAGCTGGGTTTTGGCAGGGGGCATTATAGCCAATCAGCCCCAGCATTTT.

The genes are TRBV7-9 and TRBJ2-5, with a weak D call TRBD1 (6 bases). With 3 bases removed from V and 2 bases from J, the gap between germline ends came to 10 bases. In germline, CDR1 is SEHNR, CDR2 FQNEAQ (reference sequence). This CDR3 has 14 amino acids. The CDR3 DNA follows: TGTGCCAGCAGCTTTTACAGGGATCAAGAGACCCAGTACTTC. It yields the protein CASSFYRDQETQYF.